The 7 T cell receptor beta chains listed next were all sequenced from one sample in a study of T cell changes during pregnancy in multiple sclerosis. Assay used: immunoSEQ multiplex PCR; TCRdb lists only in-frame clones, some missing. Of more than 85,000 clones listed, approximately 90% are singletons. The material was peripheral blood, obtained in the second trimester of pregnancy. The receptor source for this set is a female donor with multiple sclerosis, enrolled in a pregnancy study.

This sequence joins TRBV9 and TRBJ2-7, with a weak D call TRBD1 (6 bases). The V end was cut by 3 bases, the J end by 3 bases, with 16 bases between. Germline V lookup: CDR1 SGDLS, CDR2 YYNGEE. The length of the CDR3 is 15 residues. CDR3: CASSAGQGLGYEQYF. The CDR3 DNA reads as TGTGCCAGCAGCGCCGGGCAGGGGTTGGGCTACGAGCAGTACTTC.

This CDR3 is CSVAGDYEQYF. CDR3 sequence (DNA): TGCAGCGTAGCGGGAGACTACGAGCAGTACTTC. The rearrangement joins TRBV29-1 to TRBJ2-7; TRBD2 aligns across 8 bases. J gave up 3 bases and V 6 bases, and 1 base lay outside the gene matches. CDR1 and CDR2 from the germline V gene are SQVTM and ANQGSEA. This CDR3 is 11 amino acids long.

This clone was found once. The gene calls are TRBV5-1 and TRBJ2-7; TRBD1 agrees at 9 bases. Trimming removed 3 bases from V and 1 base from J; junction bases left unmatched: 11. This CDR3 region has 17 residues. CDR1 and CDR2 (germline): SGHRS, YFSETQ. The CDR3 nucleotides are TGCGCCAGCAGCTCAGGACTTGCAGGGACAGGGTCCTACGAGCAGTACTTC. Encoded protein: CASSSGLAGTGSYEQYF.

This clone appeared a single time. J is TRBJ2-3 and V is TRBV5-1; 7 bases map to TRBD2. Germline lookup yields CDR1 SGHRS and CDR2 YFSETQ. The V gene end was trimmed by 0 bases and the J gene end by 3 bases; junction bases not matched to a gene: 7. The CDR3 runs to 16 residues. The CDR3 sequence: CASSLGNSGPTDTQYF. For the CDR3, the DNA is TGCGCCAGCAGCTTGGGGAATAGCGGGCCGACAGATACGCAGTATTTT.

The rearrangement uses TRBV19 and TRBJ2-5, with 8 bases matching TRBD1. The CDR3 runs to 17 residues. Germline values: CDR1 LNHDA, CDR2 SQIVND (reference sequence). V shed 4 bases and J 6 bases; nucleotides not matched to a gene: 16. This chain's CDR3 is CASSRTPDRVGPKTQYF. DNA for the CDR3: TGTGCCAGTAGTAGGACCCCGGACAGGGTAGGTCCGAAGACCCAGTACTTC.

The rearrangement joins TRBV2 to TRBJ1-5; TRBD1 is a possible D gene (5 bases). Trimming shortened V by 6 bases and J by 1 base, and 13 bases separated the two germline ends. The CDR3 covers 15 residues. Germline CDR1 is SNHLY and CDR2 is FYNNEI. The CDR3 loop reads CASSPHGGSNQPQHF. In nucleotides, the CDR3 is TGTGCCAGCAGCCCCCACGGGGGAAGCAATCAGCCCCAGCATTTT.

The chain recombines TRBV15 with TRBJ1-5, with 8 bases that match TRBD1. This CDR3 spans 15 amino acids. CDR1 and CDR2 from the germline V gene are LNHNV and YYDKDF (reference sequence). V dropped 1 base and J dropped 7; count of bases not matched to a gene: 6. Here the CDR3 DNA reads TGTGCCACCAGCAGAGGCACAGGGGGTATCCAGCCCCAGCATTTT. Its translation is CATSRGTGGIQPQHF. The entire variable domain, with the rest obtained from reference TRBV15 and TRBJ1-5, is as follows: DAMVIQNPRYQVTQFGKPVTLSCSQTLNHNVMYWYQQKSSQAPKLLFHYYDKDFNNEADTPDNFQSRRPNTSFCFLDIRSPGLGDTAMYLCATSRGTGGIQPQHFGDGTRLSIL.